This TCR beta chain was sequenced during a study of cytomegalovirus exposure and HLA in healthy donors. V was shortened by 6 bases and J by 2 bases, with 10 bases between the two germline ends. Germline V gene sequence: CDR1 MNHEY, CDR2 SVGAGI. The CDR3 totals 13 residues. Primers included in the PCR were 60 Vbeta and 13 Jbeta primers. The protocol was immunoSEQ multiplex PCR, while the TCRdb copy is restricted to in-frame clones and leaves out a portion. The sample lists about 92,000 clones; around four fifths were seen once. The sequencing sample was made of PBMCs. The receptor was derived from a man in his fifties in good health and CMV-seropositive. This chain uses TRBV6-5 with TRBJ2-5, with D possibly TRBD1 on 6 matching bases. The DNA of the CDR3 is TGTGCCAGCAGACGGACAGTACAAGAGACCCAGTACTTC. Translation: CASRRTVQETQYF.